The next 14 T cell receptor beta chains were all read from a single sample in a study of T cells in Graves' hyperthyroidism and ophthalmopathy. From RNA transcripts, TCR beta CDR3 regions were amplified. Primed by the HTBI set, a first-round RT-PCR was run on the TCR CDR3. A single record per CDR3 protein comes from TCRdb applying MiXCR to the multiplex PCR reads. The sample consists of approximately 400,000 distinct CDR3 sequences, 15% to 18% of them appearing once. Material for sequencing was blood. These receptors were taken from a young woman with Graves' hyperthyroidism.

This clonotype was recorded at least ten times. This chain joins TRBV2 and TRBJ1-1; no definite D call. Germline assignment: CDR1 SNHLY and CDR2 FYNNEI. The CDR3 extends over 14 amino acids. Between the trimmed V and J ends, which lost 4 bases and 0 bases, there was a span of 9 bases. CDR3 residues: CASSVPGMNTEAFF. DNA of the CDR3: TGTGCCAGCAGTGTCCCAGGCATGAACACTGAAGCTTTCTTT.

This clonotype was seen repeatedly, ten times or more. The genes are TRBV28 and TRBJ2-7; no firm D call. The V end was cut by 4 bases, the J end by 6 bases, with 19 bases between. CDR1 is MDHEN and CDR2 is SYDVKM in the germline V gene. This CDR3 spans 15 amino acids. The chain's CDR3 is CASSWGTNLWGEQYF. The CDR3 DNA is TGTGCCAGCAGTTGGGGTACCAACCTCTGGGGCGAGCAGTACTTC.

V and J are TRBV7-6 and TRBJ1-2; 8 bases are a match to TRBD1. CDR3 size: 18 residues. The V gene end was trimmed by 5 bases and the J gene end by 1 base; junction bases not matched to a gene: 15. The germline V gene has CDR1 SGHVS and CDR2 FNYEAQ. In nucleotides, the CDR3 is TGTGCCAGCAGCGTCGAAACGGGGGGGACAGGTTATAACTATGGCTACACCTTC. Its protein is CASSVETGGTGYNYGYTF.

As DNA, the CDR3 is TGCAGTGCTAGAGGGGACAAAGGACCACCTTGGGGGTACTTC. It is translated as CSARGDKGPPWGYF. The V and J genes are TRBV20-1 and TRBJ2-4; perhaps TRBD1 as D (6 bases). CDR1 and CDR2 (germline): DFQATT, SNEGSKA (reference sequence). This CDR3 comprises 14 residues. Trimming stripped 1 base from V and 15 bases from J, with 22 bases between.

CDR3 sequence reads: CASSLGGGGDEQYF. In DNA, the CDR3 is TGTGCCAGCAGTTTAGGGGGCGGGGGCGACGAGCAGTACTTC. The V call is TRBV27, the J call TRBJ2-7; possible D gene TRBD2, 7 bases. Germline V CDR1 and CDR2: MNHEY, SMNVEV (reference sequence). The CDR3 is 14 amino acids. V shed 2 bases and J shed 5 bases, with 13 bases lying between them.

The CDR3 DNA is TGCGCCAGCAGTGAGTACTCGGGCCAGGGAAAGACCCAGTACTTC. Its protein product is CASSEYSGQGKTQYF. The chain uses TRBV10-1 and TRBJ2-5, with a weak D call TRBD1 (5 bases). The length of the CDR3 is 15 residues. The germline V gene encodes CDR1 WNHNN and CDR2 SYGVQD (reference sequence). Trimming left V 1 base short and J 6 bases short, with 15 bases between.

This clonotype appeared many times. The chain uses TRBV5-1 and TRBJ1-2; the D gene is possibly TRBD1 (5 bases). V was cut by 5 bases and J by 3 bases, with 11 bases left in between. Germline CDR1 is SGHRS and CDR2 is YFSETQ. The CDR3 extends over 13 amino acids. The CDR3 bases are TGCGCCAGCAGGATGGGGGGAGACTATGGCTACACCTTC. It translates to CASRMGGDYGYTF. Based on the CDR3 plus reference TRBV5-1 and TRBJ1-2, the full variable domain is KAGVTQTPRYLIKTRGQQVTLSCSPISGHRSVSWYQQTPGQGLQFLFEYFSETQRNKGNFPGRFSGRQFSNSRSEMNVSTLELGDSALYLCASRMGGDYGYTFGSGTRLTVV.

This clonotype occurred many times. The chain combines TRBV2 with TRBJ2-5; 15 bases align to TRBD2. After removal of 1 base from V and 1 base from J, the junction contained 4 bases not matched to a gene. The germline CDR1 and CDR2 sequences are SNHLY and FYNNEI. This CDR3 comprises 18 residues. Written as DNA, the CDR3 is TGTGCCAGCAGTGAAGTCGGACTAGCGGGAGGGATCCAAGAGACCCAGTACTTC. It yields the protein CASSEVGLAGGIQETQYF. The full variable domain, in which reference TRBV2 and TRBJ2-5 provide the parts outside the CDR3, is EPEVTQTPSHQVTQMGQEVILRCVPISNHLYFYWYRQILGQKVEFLVSFYNNEISEKSEIFDDQFSVERPDGSNFTLKIRSTKLEDSAMYFCASSEVGLAGGIQETQYFGPGTRLLVL.

This clonotype was counted many times. The V call is TRBV7-9, the J call TRBJ2-1; 8 nucleotides line up with TRBD2. V was clipped by 5 bases and J by 6 bases; unmatched bases: 9. Germline CDR1 SEHNR, CDR2 FQNEAQ (reference sequence). This CDR3 spans 15 amino acids. The CDR3 DNA is TGTGCCAGCAGCGGACCGGGACTAGGTTTCAATGAGCAGTTCTTC. This encodes CASSGPGLGFNEQFF. The whole variable domain, remainder taken from reference TRBV7-9 and TRBJ2-1, is DTGVSQNPRHKITKRGQNVTFRCDPISEHNRLYWYRQTLGQGPEFLTYFQNEAQLEKSRLLSDRFSAERPKGSFSTLEIQRTEQGDSAMYLCASSGPGLGFNEQFFGPGTRLTVL.

This clonotype was counted ten times or more. The rearrangement links TRBV27 to TRBJ1-6; no definite D call. The V end was cut by 5 bases, the J end by 0 bases, with 8 bases between. Germline CDR1 reads MNHEY; CDR2 reads SMNVEV (reference sequence). This CDR3 is built from 15 residues. CDR3 sequence (DNA): TGTGCCAGCAGTCTCCGGAGCTCCTATAATTCACCCCTCCACTTT. Protein sequence: CASSLRSSYNSPLHF.

There are many counts of this clonotype. V and J are TRBV5-4 and TRBJ2-3, with a weak D call TRBD1 (5 bases). The V gene lost 3 bases and the J gene lost 4 bases, with 18 bases spanning the gap. Germline loops: CDR1 SGHNT, CDR2 YYREEE (reference sequence). The CDR3 consists of 16 residues. In nucleotides, the CDR3 is TGTGCCAGCAGCTCCCCATGGGGCAGTTCGTCAGATACGCAGTATTTT. Its protein is CASSSPWGSSSDTQYF.

J is TRBJ2-7 and V is TRBV4-2, with 15 bases that match TRBD2. There are 16 residues in the CDR3. V gave up 3 bases and J gave up 4 bases; unmatched junction bases: 4. Germline V gene lookup returns CDR1 LGHNA and CDR2 YNFKEQ. This CDR3 is CASSQVGTSGGYEQYF. CDR3 in DNA: TGTGCCAGCAGCCAGGTCGGGACTAGCGGGGGGTACGAGCAGTACTTC.

This clonotype was counted at least ten times. CDR3 sequence reads: CASSLDWNTEAFF. The CDR3 region has the DNA TGTGCCAGCAGCTTAGACTGGAACACTGAAGCTTTCTTT. The chain uses TRBV28 and TRBJ1-1, with D unclear. The CDR3 is 13 residues long. V was pared by 6 bases and J by 1 base, with 9 bases between. Germline CDR1 reads MDHEN; CDR2 reads SYDVKM.

In this sample, this clonotype turned up many times. V usage is TRBV11-2 and J usage is TRBJ1-1, with a possible D match to TRBD1 (5 bases). The germline V and J ends were trimmed by 2 bases and 1 base, with 8 bases remaining between them. CDR1 is SGHAT, CDR2 FQNNGV, per germline. The CDR3 runs to 14 residues. The CDR3 DNA sequence: TGTGCCAGCAGCTTACGGGGGGAGAACACTGAAGCTTTCTTT. This gives the protein CASSLRGENTEAFF.